The T cell receptor beta chain under discussion was sequenced for a study of radiotherapy plus CTLA-4 blockade in lung cancer. The data were produced by immunoSEQ multiplex PCR, yet TCRdb's version contains in-frame clones alone and is incomplete. The sample has fewer than 100,000 clones, about 79% seen once. The V and J ends lost 4 bases and 4 bases, in that order; junction bases with no gene match: 1. Germline lookup yields CDR1 LGHNA and CDR2 YNFKEQ. This CDR3 is built from 13 residues. Whole-study results and caveats: TCR clones originating in tumors grew in number in blood after radiotherapy plus ipilimumab.

As for this clone: Its matching antigen is unknown.

The sample in question was peripheral blood, obtained from a patient treated with radiotherapy plus ipilimumab. The sequence was obtained from a human donor with non-small cell lung cancer whose response to radiotherapy plus ipilimumab could not be evaluated. Some clones in this sample may be carry-over from other donors' samples. The chain uses TRBV4-2 and TRBJ1-2; 9 bases fit TRBD1. CDR3 DNA sequence: TGTGCCAGCAGCCTGGGACAGGGCTATGGCTACACCTTC. This translates into CASSLGQGYGYTF.